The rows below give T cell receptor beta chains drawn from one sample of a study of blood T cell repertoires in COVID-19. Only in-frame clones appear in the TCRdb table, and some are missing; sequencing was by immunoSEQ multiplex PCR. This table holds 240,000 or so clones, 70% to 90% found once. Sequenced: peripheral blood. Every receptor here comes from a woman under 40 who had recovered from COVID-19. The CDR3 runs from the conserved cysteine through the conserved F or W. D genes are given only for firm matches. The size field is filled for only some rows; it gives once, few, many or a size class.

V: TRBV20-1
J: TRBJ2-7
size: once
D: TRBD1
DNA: TGCAGCTGCCCAGGGGGCGAGCAGTACTTC
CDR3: CSCPGGEQYF

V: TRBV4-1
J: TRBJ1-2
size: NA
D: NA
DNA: TGCGCCAGCAGCCTGACTACACAGGGTTTAGCTAACTATGGCTACACCTTC
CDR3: CASSLTTQGLANYGYTF

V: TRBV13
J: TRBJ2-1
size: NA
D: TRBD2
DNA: TGTGCCAGCAGCTCCCCCACTAGCGGGGGTAAGACTGAGCAGTTCTTC
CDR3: CASSSPTSGGKTEQFF

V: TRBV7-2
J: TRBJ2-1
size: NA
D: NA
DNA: TGTGCCAGCAGCTTCTACAGCTGGAATGAGCAGTTCTTC
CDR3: CASSFYSWNEQFF

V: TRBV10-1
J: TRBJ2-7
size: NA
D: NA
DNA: TGCGCCCCTCCTAGGGGGGGGGCGACTGAGCAGTACTTC
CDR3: CAPPRGGATEQYF

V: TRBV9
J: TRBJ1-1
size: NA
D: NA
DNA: TGTGCCAGCAGCGTAGACACGAATTTCGCTGAAGCTTTCTTT
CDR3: CASSVDTNFAEAFF

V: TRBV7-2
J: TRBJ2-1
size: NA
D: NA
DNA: TGTGCCAGCAGCTTAGACCAGGGTATTCTTATCAGGACTGAGCAGTTCTTC
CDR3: CASSLDQGILIRTEQFF

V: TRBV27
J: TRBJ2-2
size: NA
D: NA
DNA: TGTGCCAGCAGTTTTGCGGCGGCCGGGGAGCTGTTTTTT
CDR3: CASSFAAAGELFF

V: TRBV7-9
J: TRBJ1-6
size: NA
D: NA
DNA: TGTGCCAGCAGCTCGGACATAACCTCCTATAATTCACCCCTCCACTTT
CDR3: CASSSDITSYNSPLHF

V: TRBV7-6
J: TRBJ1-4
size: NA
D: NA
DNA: TGTGCCAGCAGCAAGACAGGCGCAACTAATGAAAAACTGTTTTTT
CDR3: CASSKTGATNEKLFF

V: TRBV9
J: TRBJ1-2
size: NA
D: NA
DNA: TGTGCCAGCAGCCCCACGGAGGACAGAGCGGCCTATGGCTACACCTTC
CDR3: CASSPTEDRAAYGYTF

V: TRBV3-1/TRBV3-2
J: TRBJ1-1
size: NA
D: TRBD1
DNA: TGTGCCAGCAGCCTCGCTCCGAGGGGGCAGGCTTTCTTT
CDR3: CASSLAPRGQAFF

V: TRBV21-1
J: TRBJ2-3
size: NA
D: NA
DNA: TGTGCCAGCCAGGTCGGCGACCCCAATCCCGGCACAGATACGCAGTATTTT
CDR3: CASQVGDPNPGTDTQYF